This T cell receptor (beta chain) is from a study of T cell responses to AZD1222 COVID-19 vaccine. Details on this clone: What it binds is not known.

TCRdb's table, derived via immunoSEQ multiplex PCR, lists solely in-frame clones and lacks some. The sample carries roughly 120,000 clones, roughly 87% recorded once. The ends were cut back, 3 bases at V and 2 bases at J, with 11 bases in the middle. Germline assignment: CDR1 SGHDT and CDR2 YYEEEE. This CDR3 contains 14 residues. Study-level points and caveats: Just five or six AZD1222 recipients were seropositive at baseline.

The material sequenced was peripheral blood, taken on day 0 of AZD1222 vaccination. The chain recombines TRBV5-6 with TRBJ1-1; D is perhaps TRBD1 (5 bases). This clonotype originated in an adult in good health. CDR3 sequence (DNA): TGTGCCAGCAGCTCCGGGACGGGCAACACTGAAGCTTTCTTT. This sequence encodes CASSSGTGNTEAFF.